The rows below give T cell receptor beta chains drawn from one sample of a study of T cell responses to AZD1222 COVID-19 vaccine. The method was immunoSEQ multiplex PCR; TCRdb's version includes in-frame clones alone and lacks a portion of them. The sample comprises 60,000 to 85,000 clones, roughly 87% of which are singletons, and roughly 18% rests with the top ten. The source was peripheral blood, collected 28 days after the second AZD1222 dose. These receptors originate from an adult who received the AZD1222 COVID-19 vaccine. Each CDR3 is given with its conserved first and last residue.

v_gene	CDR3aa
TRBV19	CASSIQRGESYEQYF
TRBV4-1	CASSQLGLAIDEQFF
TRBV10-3	CAISEGEAVWAFF
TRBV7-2	CASSPRAGPNQPQHF
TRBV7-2	CASSSGRADNQPQHF
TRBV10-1	CASSESTSYGYTF
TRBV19	CASRLTGREQFF
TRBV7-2	CATSREANYGYTF
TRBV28	CASSLAKTYRDRHNQPQHF
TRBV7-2	CASSFGTNNEKLFF
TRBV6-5	CASSYRSDRVYEQYF
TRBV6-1	CASSEEGAPGNNEQFF
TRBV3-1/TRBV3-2	CASSLRGGRETQYF
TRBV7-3	CASSPAGTDNEQFF
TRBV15	CATSRGIGARDNQPQHF
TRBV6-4	CASSAGTSGDTQYF
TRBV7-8	CASIPGDRIYEQYF
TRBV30	CAWRIWGEESPLHF
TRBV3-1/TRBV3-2	CASSLPGQGASGELFF
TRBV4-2	CASSQEGTDHYTGELFF
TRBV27	CASRRGGGNTGELFF
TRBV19	CASRGPQGTALHF
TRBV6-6	CASSRQGSYEQYF
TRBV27	CASRKQGGTQYF
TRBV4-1	CASSQFGAGSGDTQYF
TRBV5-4	CASSLVGANGGYTF
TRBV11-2	CASSLAGGSTEAFF
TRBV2	CASSERRSQGNTIYF
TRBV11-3	CASSPTRTRNQPQHF
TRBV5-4	CASSSGEGATYGYTF
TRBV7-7	CASSPSAAPITDTQYF
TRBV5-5	CASSQTGLANYEQYF
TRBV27	CASSWTGIGGYTF
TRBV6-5	CASSYSVRNSGNTIYF
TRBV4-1	CASSQVRDDSEKLFF
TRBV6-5	CATQPGTVREKLFF
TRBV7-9	CASSSTQGSQPQHF
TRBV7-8	CASSLSGGGGTEAFF
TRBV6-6	CASSYRPSNQPQHF
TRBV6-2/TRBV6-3	CASSYSENGYTF